This is a list of T cell receptor beta chains from one sample in a study of Ad26.COV2.S vaccination and SARS-CoV-2 variants. Sequencing used immunoSEQ multiplex PCR; TCRdb keeps in-frame clones, though not all of them. The sample includes about 400,000 clones, under 90% seen only once; the top ten take 7.4%. Source: peripheral blood, taken in a trial of Ad26.COV2.S vaccine versus placebo. Receptors originate from a person between 18 and 59 years old who received the Ad26.COV2.S COVID-19 vaccine or a placebo. CDR3s include the opening cysteine and the closing phenylalanine or tryptophan. The size entry is marked missing in some rows and otherwise reads once, few, many or a size class.

>.|TRBJ1-4|TRBV5-1
CASSTGGYLNEKLFF
>.|TRBJ2-7|TRBV5-5
CASSPRTSGALNISF
>.|TRBJ2-1|TRBV4-3
CASSQAPRTLSYEQFF
>.|TRBJ2-2|TRBV5-1
CASSSVVRDTGELFF
>.|TRBJ1-1|TRBV21-1
CASSKKGKEGTEAFF
>.|TRBJ2-1|TRBV14
CASSQVAGSGQFF
>.|TRBJ1-1|TRBV11-3
CASSPRQGRNTEAFF
>.|TRBJ2-1|TRBV24-1
CATRSGSSYNEQFF
>.|TRBJ2-5|TRBV4-1
CASSQESGTHIGTQYF
>.|TRBJ1-2|TRBV7-9
CASSLDIYGYTF
>.|TRBJ1-1|TRBV20-1
CSASGGQGFNTEAFF
>few|TRBJ1-3|TRBV29-1
CSVGRDPSSGNTIYF
>.|TRBJ2-7|TRBV11-2
CASSRLKDSLYEQYF
>.|TRBJ2-7|TRBV28
CASSSPIYEQYF
>.|TRBJ2-1|TRBV7-8
CASSPRSSGGAGEQFF
>.|TRBJ2-7|TRBV5-1
CASSFYSDAYEQYF
>.|TRBJ1-1|TRBV5-6
CASRKTTPMNTEAFF
>.|TRBJ2-5|TRBV28
CASSSGSTGRETQYF
>.|TRBJ1-3|TRBV7-2
CASTLTISGNTIYF
>once|TRBJ2-5|TRBV6-2/TRBV6-3
CASSRHRLAGTKQETQYF